One and the same sample provided the 30 T cell receptor beta chains below, sequenced in a study of tumor and adjacent non-tumor tissue in lung cancer. This sample's RNA came from whole unsorted tissue. Distant lung tissue was collected more than 3 cm away from the tumor edge. TCRbeta libraries were built with three rounds of nested PCR, modified from ARM-PCR. TCRdb re-called the multiplex PCR reads through MiXCR, storing one row per CDR3 protein. Here the sample spans tens of thousands of distinct CDR3 sequences, 55% to 70% being singletons. The sequenced sample consisted of distant non-tumor lung tissue. The receptors were sampled from a woman aged 50 to 60 with non-small cell lung cancer.

This clonotype is a singleton in its sample. A much more abundant neighbour one base away suggests this may be a read error. This chain connects TRBV6-6 to TRBJ1-5; possible D gene TRBD1, 5 bases. Germline lookup yields CDR1 MNHNY and CDR2 SVGAGI (reference sequence). The CDR3 is 15 amino acids. CDR3 nucleotide sequence: TGTGCCACCAGTTTCGGGACGGCGGGGAATCAGCCCCAGCATTTT. It yields the protein CATSFGTAGNQPQHF.

For this clonotype: One end of the junction does not line up with germline, which may come from a read error. The chain recombines TRBV10-3 with TRBJ2-2, with D uncertain. The length of the CDR3 is 14 residues. Germline V gene sequence: CDR1 ENHRY, CDR2 SYGVKD. The CDR3 nucleotides are TGTACCATCAGTGAAACGATGGCAGACGGGGAGCTGTTTTTT. Amino acids: CTISETMADGELFF.

This clonotype was found a few times. This may stem from a read error, because a much larger clone lies one nucleotide away. The chain links TRBV20-1 to TRBJ2-1; 10 nucleotides line up with TRBD1. The CDR3 spans 14 residues. Per the germline V gene, CDR1 is DFQATT and CDR2 is SNEGSKA (reference sequence). The V segment lost 7 bases and the J segment 7 bases; nucleotides outside the gene matches: 10. CDR3 residues: CSVPRQGARNEQFF. In DNA form, the CDR3 reads TGCAGTGTTCCTCGACAGGGGGCGCGGAATGAGCAGTTCTTC.

A note on this clonotype: This may come from a read error, since a much larger clone is one base off. This chain connects TRBV6-2 or TRBV6-3 to TRBJ1-2; maybe TRBD1 (6 bases). The ends were cut back, 10 bases at V and 0 bases at J, with 18 bases in the middle. Germline V gives CDR1 MNHEY, CDR2 SVGEGT. The CDR3 extends over 15 amino acids. The CDR3, as DNA: TGTGCCACCATGACTTCAGGGGCAGCTAACTATGGCTACACCTTC. This translates into CATMTSGAANYGYTF.

The chain's CDR3 is CASSSLWSGSRNEQFF. In nucleotides, the CDR3 is TGTGCCAGCAGCTCCCTCTGGAGCGGGAGTCGCAATGAGCAGTTCTTC. The chain recombines TRBV7-9 with TRBJ2-1, with 8 positions matching TRBD2. Germline lookup yields CDR1 SEHNR and CDR2 FQNEAQ (reference sequence). The CDR3 totals 16 residues. Trimming cost V 4 bases and J 6 bases; bases outside gene matches: 11.

Points on this clonotype: One end of the junction fails to match germline, which may point to a read error. The J gene is TRBJ2-5, the V gene TRBV20-1; D unresolved. This CDR3 region has 14 residues. Germline CDR1 reads DFQATT; CDR2 reads SNEGSKA (reference sequence). This CDR3 reads CSAQYQVIQETRYF. For the CDR3, the DNA is TGCAGTGCCCAATATCAAGTGATCCAAGAGACCCGGTACTTC.

This chain connects TRBV7-8 to TRBJ2-6; tentatively, D is TRBD1 (5 bases). The CDR3 totals 16 residues. Germline values: CDR1 SGHVS, CDR2 FQNEAQ. V lost 4 bases and J 0 bases, leaving 10 bases between the germline ends. The CDR3 nucleotides are TGTGCCAGCAGCTGCCAGGGCGTCTCTGGGGCCAACGTCCTGACTTTC. Protein product: CASSCQGVSGANVLTF.

Comment on this clonotype: A read error may produce the germline difference seen at one junction end. This rearrangement joins TRBV6-2 or TRBV6-3 to TRBJ1-2; 9 nucleotides align to TRBD1. Germline CDR1 and CDR2: MNHEY and SVGEGT. There are 14 residues in the CDR3. CDR3 coding DNA: TGTTCCAGCAGCCGCGGACAGGGGCAGGATGACTACGCCTTC. Its translation is CSSSRGQGQDDYAF.

This clonotype was picked up a small number of times. The rearrangement uses TRBV28 and TRBJ1-4; D not resolved. CDR1 MDHEN and CDR2 SYDVKM come from the germline V gene. This CDR3 is built from 13 residues. V lost 6 bases and J lost 3, with 8 bases in between. CDR3: CASRTGSNEKLFF. CDR3 DNA sequence: TGTGCCAGCAGGACCGGATCTAATGAAAAACTGTTTTTT.

A remark on this clonotype: This could be a read error, since a much larger clone is one nucleotide away. The final CDR3 position lacks the conserved phenylalanine or tryptophan, pointing to a likely read error. The V and J genes are TRBV30 and TRBJ2-1; 8 nucleotides align to TRBD2. V lost 4 bases and J lost 12; bases outside the gene matches: 17. Germline CDR1 is GTSNPN and CDR2 is SVGIG (reference sequence). The length of the CDR3 is 15 residues. CDR3 nucleotide sequence: TGTGCCTGGACCAACGGGACTAGATTTTCGACAAGGCAGTTCTTA. The encoded protein is CAWTNGTRFSTRQFL.

This clonotype was detected once. Sequence at one end of the junction differs from germline and may be a read error. V usage is TRBV5-6 and J usage is TRBJ2-1, with D tentatively TRBD1 (5 bases). Germline CDR1 is SGHDT and CDR2 is YYEEEE. The length of the CDR3 is 16 residues. CDR3 sequence: CVSSADRLEIYNEQFF. The CDR3 nucleotides are TGTGTCAGCAGCGCCGACAGACTGGAAATCTACAACGAGCAGTTCTTC.

With respect to this clonotype: A much bigger clone sits one base away, suggesting this may be a read error. The chain uses TRBV12-3 or TRBV12-4 and TRBJ1-5, with 10 bases lining up with TRBD1. CDR3 length: 15 amino acids. V gave up 9 bases and J gave up 6 bases; unmatched junction bases: 11. The CDR3 region is CARTTDRGNRQPQHF. CDR3 nucleotide sequence: TGTGCCAGGACTACGGACAGGGGGAATCGTCAGCCCCAGCATTTT.

This clonotype was seen more than once but under ten times. This could be a read error, since a much larger clone is one nucleotide away. V and J are TRBV20-1 and TRBJ2-7; no clear D gene. The V end was cut by 0 bases, the J end by 1 base, with 10 bases between. This CDR3 has 14 amino acids. Germline V gene sequence: CDR1 DFQATT, CDR2 SNEGSKA (reference sequence). The CDR3 is CSARDWNFSYEQYF. CDR3 nucleotides: TGCAGTGCTAGAGATTGGAACTTTTCCTACGAGCAGTACTTC.

As regards this clonotype: One end of the junction is discordant with germline, which a read error may explain. This chain links TRBV6-5 with TRBJ2-1; 7 positions match TRBD1. This CDR3 comprises 17 residues. CDR1 and CDR2 (germline): MNHEY, SVGAGI. The CDR3 nucleotides are TGTGCCAGCAGCCACCCCCGTGGACAGGTCAATTACAATGTGCAGTTCTTC. Its protein product is CASSHPRGQVNYNVQFF.

This clonotype was detected once. This chain joins TRBV4-3 and TRBJ2-3, with TRBD2 identical over 9 bases. Looked up from germline, CDR1 is LGHNA and CDR2 is YSLEER. This CDR3 is 19 amino acids long. The V and J ends lost 0 bases and 4 bases, in that order; junction bases with no gene match: 14. The CDR3 region has the DNA TGCGCCAGCAGCCAAGAAGACAGCGGGAGGACCGTCCGGGCAGATACGCAGTATTTT. Its protein product is CASSQEDSGRTVRADTQYF.

With regard to this clonotype: Compared with germline, one end of the junction differs, possibly owing to a read error. The rearrangement uses TRBV7-9 and TRBJ2-2; TRBD1 aligns across 9 bases. This CDR3 spans 15 amino acids. The germline CDR1 and CDR2 sequences are SEHNR and FQNEAQ (reference sequence). DNA of the CDR3: TGTGCTAGCAGCTTTACAGGGGGCAGGTTCGGGGAGCTGTTTTTT. It codes for CASSFTGGRFGELFF. Drawing the rest from reference TRBV7-9 and TRBJ2-2, the complete variable domain is DTGVSQNPRHKITKRGQNVTFRCDPISEHNRLYWYRQTLGQGPEFLTYFQNEAQLEKSRLLSDRFSAERPKGSFSTLEIQRTEQGDSAMYLCASSFTGGRFGELFFGEGSRLTVL.

Points on this clonotype: This could be a read error, since a much larger clone is one nucleotide away. The chain has TRBV20-1 and TRBJ2-2; 8 bases fit TRBD2. Germline V gene data show CDR1 as DFQATT and CDR2 as SNEGSKA (reference sequence). V shed 1 base and J 7 bases; nucleotides not matched to a gene: 8. CDR3 length: 15 amino acids. CDR3 sequence (DNA): TGCAGTGCTAGAGTGCAGCGGGAGTGGGACGGGGAGCTGTTTTTT. It encodes CSARVQREWDGELFF.

As for this clonotype: The junction shows a germline mismatch at one end, possibly a read error. The chain combines TRBV4-1 with TRBJ1-1, with a tentative D call TRBD1 (5 bases). Germline loops: CDR1 MGHRA, CDR2 YSYEKL. The CDR3 has 16 residues. CDR3 nucleotides: TGCGTCAGCAGCCAAGATCTCTACGGGGGGAACACTGAAGTTTTCTTT. Translation gives CVSSQDLYGGNTEVFF.

In its sample, this clonotype was seen many times. The chain has TRBV29-1 and TRBJ1-2, with 7 bases identical to TRBD1. Germline V gives CDR1 SQVTM, CDR2 ANQGSEA. J gave up 8 bases and V 3 bases, and 9 bases lay outside the gene matches. The CDR3 is 13 amino acids. CDR3 sequence reads: CSVDPDREKGYTF. CDR3 DNA: TGCAGCGTTGATCCAGACAGGGAAAAGGGCTACACCTTC. Full variable domain (missing parts from reference TRBV29-1 and TRBJ1-2): SAVISQKPSRDICQRGTSLTIQCQVDSQVTMMFWYRQQPGQSLTLIATANQGSEATYESGFVIDKFPISRPNLTFSTLTVSNMSPEDSSIYLCSVDPDREKGYTFGSGTRLTVV.

This clonotype ranks as medium-sized. V gene TRBV11-1 combines with J gene TRBJ2-7; TRBD1 might be the D (5 bases). This CDR3 has 13 amino acids. CDR1 and CDR2 from the germline V gene are SGHAT and FQDESV (reference sequence). V was pared by 1 base and J by 5 bases, with 9 bases between. CDR3 amino acids: CASSLGIGDEQYF. CDR3 nucleotides: TGTGCCAGCAGCTTAGGAATAGGGGACGAGCAGTACTTC.

In the case of this clonotype: The junction differs from germline at one of its ends, possibly a read error. The genes are TRBV7-9 and TRBJ2-1; weak D call: TRBD2 (6 bases). The CDR3 loop spans 15 amino acids. Germline CDR1 reads SEHNR; CDR2 reads FQNEAQ (reference sequence). The CDR3 reads CASNLEEGRSGEQFF. The DNA for the CDR3 is TGTGCCAGCAACTTAGAGGAGGGAAGAAGTGGTGAGCAGTTCTTC. Complete variable domain (other parts from reference TRBV7-9 and TRBJ2-1): DTGVSQNPRHKITKRGQNVTFRCDPISEHNRLYWYRQTLGQGPEFLTYFQNEAQLEKSRLLSDRFSAERPKGSFSTLEIQRTEQGDSAMYLCASNLEEGRSGEQFFGPGTRLTVL.

This clonotype was detected ten times or more. V usage is TRBV7-8 and J usage is TRBJ2-1; 9 nucleotides line up with TRBD1. The CDR3 extends over 17 amino acids. V trimming: 5 bases; J trimming: 4 bases; junction bases outside the gene matches: 12. In germline, CDR1 is SGHVS, CDR2 FQNEAQ. The CDR3 DNA is TGTGCCAGCAGCACTAAACCGGGACAGGGTTTTTACAATGAGCAGTTCTTC. This sequence encodes CASSTKPGQGFYNEQFF.

As to this clonotype: One base away lies a much larger clone, so this may be a sequencing read error. The chain couples TRBV4-2 to TRBJ2-3, with 11 bases matching TRBD1. Germline assignment: CDR1 LGHNA and CDR2 YNFKEQ. This CDR3 contains 18 residues. As DNA, the CDR3 is TGTACCAGCAGCCACGGGACAGGGGGGATGATTGGTTCAGATACGCAGTATTTT. Its protein product is CTSSHGTGGMIGSDTQYF.

About this clonotype: This CDR3 fails to terminate in the conserved phenylalanine or tryptophan, so it likely reflects a read error. The V and J genes are TRBV6-5 and TRBJ2-6; D possibly corresponds to TRBD1 (5 bases). The CDR3 covers 15 residues. Germline V gene lookup returns CDR1 MNHEY and CDR2 SVGAGI. The chain's CDR3 is CAGSYQASGANVLTL. CDR3 sequence (DNA): TGTGCCGGCAGTTACCAGGCCTCTGGGGCCAATGTCCTGACTCTC.

Turning to this clonotype: The final CDR3 position lacks the conserved phenylalanine or tryptophan, pointing to a likely read error. The chain employs TRBV6-6 and TRBJ1-2; D possibly corresponds to TRBD1 (6 bases). The CDR3 sequence is 15 residues long. CDR1 is MNHNY, CDR2 SVGAGI, per germline (reference sequence). The V and J ends lost 0 bases and 7 bases respectively, with 15 bases between them. The CDR3 sequence is CASSYSPQGTLGYTL. In DNA form, the CDR3 reads TGTGCCAGCAGTTACTCGCCGCAGGGGACTCTTGGCTACACCCTC.

A word on this clonotype: The missing conserved phenylalanine or tryptophan at the end of this CDR3 makes a read error likely. V and J are TRBV11-2 and TRBJ1-4; D is ambiguous. Germline V lookup: CDR1 SGHAT, CDR2 FQNNGV. The CDR3 is 14 amino acids. Trimming stripped 3 bases from V and 2 bases from J, with 7 bases between. CDR3 in DNA: TGTGCCAGCAGCTTCGTAATGACTAATGAAAAACTGTTTTCT. Translating it yields CASSFVMTNEKLFS.

This chain joins TRBV24-1 and TRBJ2-1; D may be TRBD2 (6 bases). With 8 bases removed from V and 8 bases from J, the gap between germline ends came to 27 bases. This CDR3 is 17 amino acids long. Germline V gives CDR1 KGHDR, CDR2 SFDVKD. For the CDR3, the DNA is TGTGCCACCATTGACTCCTTCAGCGGGCTTGGCGGTCATGAGCAGTTCTTC. Amino acid sequence: CATIDSFSGLGGHEQFF.

Concerning this clonotype itself: This is likely a read error, given that the CDR3 carries no conserved phenylalanine or tryptophan at its end. V gene TRBV11-2 combines with J gene TRBJ2-7; no reliable D call. V was clipped by 6 bases and J by 2 bases, with 17 bases between them. The CDR3 has 15 residues. The germline CDR1 and CDR2 sequences are SGHAT and FQNNGV. The CDR3 DNA follows: TGTGCCAGCAGGATGAAAGCAGGAAGCCCCTACGAGCAGTACCTC. This gives the protein CASRMKAGSPYEQYL.

This clonotype occurred a few times. A read error may be the cause here, since a much bigger clone is one base away. V gene TRBV12-3 or TRBV12-4 combines with J gene TRBJ2-5; D uncertain. The CDR3 totals 14 residues. CDR3 residues: CASSHGVDQETQHF. For the CDR3, the DNA is TGTGCCAGCAGCCATGGAGTAGATCAAGAGACCCAGCACTTC.

A remark on this clonotype: Compared with germline, one end of the junction differs, possibly owing to a read error. The chain couples TRBV20-1 to TRBJ2-1; 8 bases align to TRBD2. The CDR3 length is 14 residues. CDR1 and CDR2 (germline): DFQATT, SNEGSKA (reference sequence). The CDR3 DNA follows: TGCAATGTCCCAGAGCGGGAGATTGGCAATGAGCGGTTCTTC. This codes for CNVPEREIGNERFF.